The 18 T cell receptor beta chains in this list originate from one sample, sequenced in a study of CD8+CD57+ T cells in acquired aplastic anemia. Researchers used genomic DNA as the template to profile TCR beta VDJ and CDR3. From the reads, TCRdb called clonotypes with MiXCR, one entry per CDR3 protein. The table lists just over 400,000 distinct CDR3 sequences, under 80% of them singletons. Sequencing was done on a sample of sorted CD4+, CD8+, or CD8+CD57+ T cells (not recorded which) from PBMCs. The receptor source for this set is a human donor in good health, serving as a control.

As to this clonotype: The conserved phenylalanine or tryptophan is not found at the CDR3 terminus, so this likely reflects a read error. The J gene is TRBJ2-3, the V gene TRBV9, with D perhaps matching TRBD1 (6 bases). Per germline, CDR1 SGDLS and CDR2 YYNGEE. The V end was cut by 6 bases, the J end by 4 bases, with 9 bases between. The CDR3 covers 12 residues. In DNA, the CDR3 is TGTGCCAGCACCAACAGGGCAGATACGCAGTATTCT. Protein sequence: CASTNRADTQYS.

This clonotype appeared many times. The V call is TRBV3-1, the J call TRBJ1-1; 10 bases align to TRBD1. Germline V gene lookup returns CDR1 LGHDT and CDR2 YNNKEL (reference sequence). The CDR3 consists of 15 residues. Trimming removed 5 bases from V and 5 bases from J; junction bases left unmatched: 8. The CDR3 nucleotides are TGTGCCAGCAGCGCCCGGGACAGGGGAAGTACTGAAGCTTTCTTT. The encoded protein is CASSARDRGSTEAFF.

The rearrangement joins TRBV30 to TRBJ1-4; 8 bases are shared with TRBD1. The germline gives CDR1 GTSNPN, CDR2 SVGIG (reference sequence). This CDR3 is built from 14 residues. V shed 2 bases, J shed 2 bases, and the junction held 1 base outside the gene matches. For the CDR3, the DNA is TGTGCCTGGAGTACAGGGGGGACTAATGAAAAACTGTTTTTT. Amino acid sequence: CAWSTGGTNEKLFF.

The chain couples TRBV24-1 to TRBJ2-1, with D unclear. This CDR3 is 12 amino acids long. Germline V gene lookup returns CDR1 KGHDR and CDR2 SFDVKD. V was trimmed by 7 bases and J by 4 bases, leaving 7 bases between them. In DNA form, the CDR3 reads TGTGCCACCAGCCGGGCTTACAATGAGCAGTTCTTC. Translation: CATSRAYNEQFF.

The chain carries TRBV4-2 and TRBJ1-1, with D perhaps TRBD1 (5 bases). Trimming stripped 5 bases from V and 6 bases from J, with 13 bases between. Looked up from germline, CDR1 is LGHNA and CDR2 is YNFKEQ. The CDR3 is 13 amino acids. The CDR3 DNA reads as TGTGCCAGCAGCTTCAGGGAAGGCTCTGAAGCTTTCTTT. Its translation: CASSFREGSEAFF.

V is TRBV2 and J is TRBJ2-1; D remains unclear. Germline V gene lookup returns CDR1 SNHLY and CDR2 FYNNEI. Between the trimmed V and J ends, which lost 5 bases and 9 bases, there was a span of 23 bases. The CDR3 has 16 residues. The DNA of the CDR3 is TGTGCCAGCAGTCCACGACGTAACTATGGCAAGGGTGAGCAGTTCTTC. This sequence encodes CASSPRRNYGKGEQFF.

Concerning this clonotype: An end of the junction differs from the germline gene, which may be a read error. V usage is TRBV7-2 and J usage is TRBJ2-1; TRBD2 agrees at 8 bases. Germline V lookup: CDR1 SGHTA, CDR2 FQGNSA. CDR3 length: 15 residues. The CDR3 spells CASSPNGGVDNAQFF. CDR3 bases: TGTGCCAGCAGCCCGAACGGGGGGGTCGACAATGCGCAGTTCTTC.

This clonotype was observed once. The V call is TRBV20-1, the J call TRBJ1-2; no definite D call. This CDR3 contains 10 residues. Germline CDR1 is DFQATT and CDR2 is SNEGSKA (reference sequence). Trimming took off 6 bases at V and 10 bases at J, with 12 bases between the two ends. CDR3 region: CSAKKRHYTF. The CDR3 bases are TGCAGTGCCAAGAAAAGACACTACACCTTC.

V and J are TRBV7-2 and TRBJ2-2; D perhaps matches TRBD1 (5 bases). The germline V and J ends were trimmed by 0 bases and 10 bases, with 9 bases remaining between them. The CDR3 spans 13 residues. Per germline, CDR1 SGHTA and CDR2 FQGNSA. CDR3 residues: CASSLAIGQELFF. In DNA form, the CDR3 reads TGTGCCAGCAGCTTAGCCATTGGACAGGAGCTGTTTTTT.

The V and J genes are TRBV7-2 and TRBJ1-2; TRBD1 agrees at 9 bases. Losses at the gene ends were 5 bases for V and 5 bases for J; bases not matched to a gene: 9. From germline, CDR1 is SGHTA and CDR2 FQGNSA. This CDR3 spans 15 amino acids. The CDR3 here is CASSALTGGYYGYTF. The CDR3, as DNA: TGTGCCAGCAGCGCCCTGACAGGGGGGTATTATGGCTACACCTTC.

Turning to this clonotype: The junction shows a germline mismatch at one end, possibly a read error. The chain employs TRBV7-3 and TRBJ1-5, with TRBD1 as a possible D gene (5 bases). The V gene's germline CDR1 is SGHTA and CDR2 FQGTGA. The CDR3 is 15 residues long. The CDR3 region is CATSRVGQGNETQHF. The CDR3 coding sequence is TGTGCCACCAGCAGAGTTGGGCAGGGTAATGAGACCCAGCATTTT.

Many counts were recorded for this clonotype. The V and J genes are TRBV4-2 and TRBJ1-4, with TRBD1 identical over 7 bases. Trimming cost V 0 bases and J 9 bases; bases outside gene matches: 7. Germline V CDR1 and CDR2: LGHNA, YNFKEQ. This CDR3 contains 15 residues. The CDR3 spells CASSQEGQPGQKLFF. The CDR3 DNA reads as TGTGCCAGCAGCCAAGAGGGACAGCCCGGACAAAAACTGTTTTTT.

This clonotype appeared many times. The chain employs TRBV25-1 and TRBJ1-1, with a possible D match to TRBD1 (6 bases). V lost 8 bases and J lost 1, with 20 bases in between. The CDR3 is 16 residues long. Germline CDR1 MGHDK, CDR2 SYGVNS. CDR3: CASPEEKTGSNTEAFF. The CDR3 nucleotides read TGTGCCAGCCCCGAAGAAAAGACAGGATCGAACACTGAAGCTTTCTTT.

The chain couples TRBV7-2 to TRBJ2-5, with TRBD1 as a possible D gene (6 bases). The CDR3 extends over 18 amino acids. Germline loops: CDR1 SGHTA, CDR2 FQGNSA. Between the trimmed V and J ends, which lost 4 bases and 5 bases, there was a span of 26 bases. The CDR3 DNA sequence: TGTGCCAGCAGCTACCTTGGACAGACAGGCCACTACGAGGAGACCCAGTACTTC. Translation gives CASSYLGQTGHYEETQYF.

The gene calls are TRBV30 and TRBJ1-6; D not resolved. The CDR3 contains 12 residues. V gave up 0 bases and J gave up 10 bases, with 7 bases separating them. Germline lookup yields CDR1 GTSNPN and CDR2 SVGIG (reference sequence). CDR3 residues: CAWSVRGSPLHF. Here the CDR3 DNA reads TGTGCCTGGAGTGTACGGGGATCACCCCTCCACTTT.

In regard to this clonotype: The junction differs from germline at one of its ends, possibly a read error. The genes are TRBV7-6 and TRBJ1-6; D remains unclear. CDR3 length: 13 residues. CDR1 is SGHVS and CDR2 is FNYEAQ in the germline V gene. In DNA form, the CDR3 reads TGTGCCAGCAGCCGCGGGTTTGCTTCACCCCACCCCTTT. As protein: CASSRGFASPHPF.

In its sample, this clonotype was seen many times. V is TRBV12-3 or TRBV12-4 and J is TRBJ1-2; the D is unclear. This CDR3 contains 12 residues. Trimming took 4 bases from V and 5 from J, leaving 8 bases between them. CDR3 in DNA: TGTGCCAGCAGTTATTCCGTTTATGGCTACACCTTC. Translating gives CASSYSVYGYTF.

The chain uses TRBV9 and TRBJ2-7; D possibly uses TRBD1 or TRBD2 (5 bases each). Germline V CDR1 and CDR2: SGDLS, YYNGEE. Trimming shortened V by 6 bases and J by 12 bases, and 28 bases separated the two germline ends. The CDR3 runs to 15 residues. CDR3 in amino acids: CASNIAGSGYGYTYF. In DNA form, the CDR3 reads TGTGCCAGCAACATAGCAGGGAGCGGCTATGGCTACACGTACTTC.